The rows below give T cell receptor beta chains drawn from one sample of a study of blood T cell repertoires in COVID-19. The method was immunoSEQ multiplex PCR; TCRdb's version includes in-frame clones alone and lacks a portion of them. The table has 110,000 to 150,000 clones, around three quarters seen once. The source material was peripheral blood. The source is a man aged 50 to 60 with active or convalescent COVID-19. Both conserved end residues are part of each CDR3. A D gene is named only where the DNA matches it firmly. Only some rows state a clone size, as once, few, many or a class for expanded clones.

TRBD2 TRBJ2-7 TRBV6-5 . TGTGCCAGCAGGGGACTAGCGGGATTCTACGAGCAGTACTTC CASRGLAGFYEQYF
TRBD2 TRBJ2-1 TRBV7-8 . TGTGCCAGCAGCTTAGGACTAGCGGGAGAATTGAGTTACAATGAGCAGTTCTTC CASSLGLAGELSYNEQFF
. TRBJ2-2 TRBV21-1 . TGTGCCAGCAGCAAGTCTCTAGGTAGTTCCGGGGAGCTGTTTTTT CASSKSLGSSGELFF
TRBD1 TRBJ1-4 TRBV5-4 many TGTGCCAGCAGCTTGGGGGACAGGGAGGAAAAACTGTTTTTT CASSLGDREEKLFF
. TRBJ2-3 TRBV27 . TGTGCCAGCTCTATAGCCAGGGGTAGCACAGATACGCAGTATTTT CASSIARGSTDTQYF
. TRBJ2-1 TRBV7-3 . TGTGCCAGCAGCTTAAATCACCTGGGCATATACAATGAGCAGTTCTTC CASSLNHLGIYNEQFF
. TRBJ2-7 TRBV5-1 . TGCGCCAGCAGCCGGGACTCCAGCTCCTACGAGCAGTACTTC CASSRDSSSYEQYF
TRBD1 TRBJ2-5 TRBV19 once TGTGCCAGTAGTATTTTGACCGGGACAGGGGTTTTGGCCCAAGAGACCCAGTACTTC CASSILTGTGVLAQETQYF
TRBD2 TRBJ2-1 TRBV5-4 . TGTGCCAGCAGCCCGGGGGGGGGCTCCTACAATGAGCAGTTCTTC CASSPGGGSYNEQFF
. TRBJ2-7 TRBV6-5 . TGTGCCAGCAGTTACTCGGGCGTTGGTAGCTACGAGCAGTACTTC CASSYSGVGSYEQYF
TRBD1 TRBJ1-1 TRBV5-1 . TGCGCCAGCAGCTTGACGGGGGCAGGGGGAAGGGAGAGGACTGAAGCTTTCTTT CASSLTGAGGRERTEAFF
. TRBJ1-2 TRBV27 . TGTGCCAGCAGTTTAGCGCTGACAGGATCAGCTAACTATGGCTACACCTTC CASSLALTGSANYGYTF
. TRBJ2-2 TRBV28 many TGTGCCAGCAGTCCCAACCCCGGCACCGGGGAGCTGTTTTTT CASSPNPGTGELFF
. TRBJ2-7 TRBV7-9 . TGTGCCAGCAGCACCCCTAGGCCAGCGCGGAGTCGCCACGAGCAGTACTTC CASSTPRPARSRHEQYF
. TRBJ2-5 TRBV7-6 . TGTGCCAGCAGCTTAATCGGCGGCCGGTACCAAGAGACCCAGTACTTC CASSLIGGRYQETQYF
TRBD1 TRBJ2-1 TRBV10-3 . TGTGCCATCAGTGATTGGGACAGGGGGCAAGTGGGCTCCTACAATGAGCAGTTCTTC CAISDWDRGQVGSYNEQFF
TRBD2 TRBJ2-1 TRBV2 . TGTGCCAGCCGTGGGGAGGGCTACGATGAGCAGTTCTTC CASRGEGYDEQFF
TRBD1 TRBJ2-7 TRBV11-2 . TGTGCCAGCAGCCCCGGGACAGGGGGACTCTACGAGCAGTACTTC CASSPGTGGLYEQYF
TRBD1 TRBJ2-5 TRBV5-1 . TGCGCCAGCAGCACGACAGGGGGAGGCGAGACCCAGTACTTC CASSTTGGGETQYF
. TRBJ2-7 TRBV9 . TGTGCCAGCAGCGTAGACGACGGCGCGGGCTACGAGCAGTACTTC CASSVDDGAGYEQYF
TRBD1 TRBJ2-7 TRBV20-1 . TGCAGTGTGGACAGGGAAACAAAGCAGTACTTC CSVDRETKQYF
TRBD2 TRBJ2-7 TRBV7-3 . TGTGCCAGCAGCTTATCAGCGGGAGGGTACGAGCAGTACTTC CASSLSAGGYEQYF
TRBD1 TRBJ1-4 TRBV30 . TGTGCCTGGACGGGCCAGGGGGGCGAAAAACTGTTTTTT CAWTGQGGEKLFF
TRBD1 TRBJ2-3 TRBV7-9 . TGTGCCAGCAGCAGACAGGGTGGGCCAGATACGCAGTATTTT CASSRQGGPDTQYF
TRBD2 TRBJ2-1 TRBV5-5 . TGTGCCACTAAGCGGCGGGAGTCGGATGAGCAGTTCTTC CATKRRESDEQFF
TRBD1 TRBJ1-2 TRBV30 . TGTGCCTGGAGTACAGGGGGCAACTATGGCTACACCTTC CAWSTGGNYGYTF
TRBD2 TRBJ2-3 TRBV9 . TGTGCCAGCAGCCCAGTGAATAGCGGGGCCTTTAGCACAGATACGCAGTATTTT CASSPVNSGAFSTDTQYF
TRBD1 TRBJ2-6 TRBV19 . TGTGCCAGTAGTACCGGGACAGGGCCAGGGGGTCCCAACGTCCTGACTTTC CASSTGTGPGGPNVLTF
TRBD2 TRBJ2-1 TRBV6-5 few TGTGCCAGCAGTTACAGGGCGGGGGTGTACAATGAGCAGTTCTTC CASSYRAGVYNEQFF
TRBD1 TRBJ1-1 TRBV19 . TGTGCCAGTAGTATGGGACAGAACCGATATTCGAACACTGAAGCTTTCTTT CASSMGQNRYSNTEAFF
. TRBJ1-4 TRBV28 . TGTGCCAGCAGTTTATACTCCGCGGGAGAAAAACTGTTTTTT CASSLYSAGEKLFF
. TRBJ1-2 TRBV7-6 . TGTGCCAGCAGCCTAGACAGATCCTATGGCTACACCTTC CASSLDRSYGYTF
TRBD1 TRBJ2-5 TRBV7-2 few TGTGCCAGCAGCTTAGCGGGCAGGGGGAAGACCCAGTACTTC CASSLAGRGKTQYF
. TRBJ1-3 TRBV29-1 . TGCAGCGTTGCCAGGGCAAATGGAAACACCATATATTTT CSVARANGNTIYF
. TRBJ2-7 TRBV2 . TGTGCCAGCAGCCAGTTGTACGAGCAGTACTTC CASSQLYEQYF
. TRBJ2-3 TRBV5-6 . TGTGCCAGCAGCCCCTACCGGGGGTTCGGCACAGATACGCAGTATTTT CASSPYRGFGTDTQYF
. TRBJ1-1 TRBV11-2 once TGTGCCAGCAGCTCCAAGAACACTGAAGCTTTCTTT CASSSKNTEAFF
TRBD2 TRBJ2-2 TRBV7-9 few TGTGCCAGCAGCCCCGGGACTAGCGAGGGGCTGGCCGGGGAGCTGTTTTTT CASSPGTSEGLAGELFF
TRBD2 TRBJ2-1 TRBV7-6 . TGTGCCAGCAGCTTAGATCAGACGGGAGGGGGTACTGAGCAGTTCTTC CASSLDQTGGGTEQFF
. TRBJ1-2 TRBV7-3 . TGTGCCAGCAGCGAACAGGGTGCATATGGCTACACCTTC CASSEQGAYGYTF
. TRBJ2-1 TRBV28 . TGTGCCAGCAGCTCGGGGGAGAGGGCGGGATACTACAATGAGCAGTTCTTC CASSSGERAGYYNEQFF
TRBD2 TRBJ2-1 TRBV4-1 . TGCGCCAGCAGCCAAGATCGTGGGACTATCAATGAGCAGTTCTTC CASSQDRGTINEQFF
. TRBJ1-1 TRBV18 . TGTGCCAGCTCACCTATAGAGCGACGTATGAACACTGAAGCTTTCTTT CASSPIERRMNTEAFF
TRBD2 TRBJ2-1 TRBV2 . TGTGCCAGCAGTGAAGGGAGGACTAGCGTCACCTCCTACAATGAGCAGTTCTTC CASSEGRTSVTSYNEQFF
. TRBJ1-6 TRBV5-8 few TGTGCCAGCAGCCCTTGGGGCAGTCCTAATTCACCCCTCCACTTT CASSPWGSPNSPLHF
. TRBJ2-5 TRBV5-4 . TGTGCCAGCAGCTTGTCCGCCGGCCGGAGGGAGACCCAGTACTTC CASSLSAGRRETQYF
. TRBJ2-7 TRBV3-1/TRBV3-2 many TGTGCCAGCAGCCCCTGGGACTCGCCCTACGAGCAGTACTTC CASSPWDSPYEQYF
TRBD2 TRBJ2-1 TRBV10-3 . TGTGCCATCACCCCACGGGAGGGCGACAATGAGCAGTTCTTC CAITPREGDNEQFF
. TRBJ1-2 TRBV13 . TGTGCCAGCAGCTCGCCCAGGGGCGTCTATGGCTACACCTTC CASSSPRGVYGYTF
. TRBJ2-3 TRBV5-1 . TGCGCCAGCAGCTTGGCGTTGGGCAGGGGGGAAGATACGCAGTATTTT CASSLALGRGEDTQYF
TRBD1 TRBJ1-4 TRBV7-9 . TGTGCCAGCAGCCGGACAGGGGTCGATGAAAAACTGTTTTTT CASSRTGVDEKLFF
TRBD2 TRBJ2-3 TRBV19 few TGTGCCAGTAACGACGGGAGGGCAGATACGCAGTATTTT CASNDGRADTQYF
. TRBJ2-7 TRBV28 . TGTGCCAGCAGTTTTATGTACGAGCAGTACTTC CASSFMYEQYF
. TRBJ2-1 TRBV7-9 . TGTGCCAGCAGCTTCACCATACCGGGTCAGGGGCACAATGAGCAGTTCTTC CASSFTIPGQGHNEQFF
TRBD2 TRBJ2-3 TRBV15 . TGTGCCACCAGCAGAGGGGGCGGGAGGGCCACAGATACGCAGTATTTT CATSRGGGRATDTQYF
. TRBJ1-4 TRBV29-1 few TGCAGCGTTGCGAACTCGAGGGGGGAAAAACTGTTTTTT CSVANSRGEKLFF
TRBD2 TRBJ2-1 TRBV7-3 once TGTGCCAGCAGTCCAAGGGGGACTAGCGGGGTTCCCTCCTACAATGAGCAGTTCTTC CASSPRGTSGVPSYNEQFF
. TRBJ2-1 TRBV7-2 . TGTGCCAGCAGCTTAGGGGGGCGGGAGCTCTACAATGAGCAGTTCTTC CASSLGGRELYNEQFF
TRBD1 TRBJ1-4 TRBV3-1/TRBV3-2 . TGTGCCAGCAGCCATCCGGGACAGGGTTATGAAAAACTGTTTTTT CASSHPGQGYEKLFF